A selection of T cell receptor beta chains follows, all from one sample in a study of yellow fever vaccine responses in identical twins. TCRdb re-derived calls from the RT-PCR reads in MiXCR, one entry per CDR3 protein. Here the sample spans 550 to 650 distinct CDR3 sequences, approximately 80% being singletons. The specimen comprised T cells from blood (PBMCs), unsorted or a sorted subset (not recorded which), sampled before or after yellow fever vaccination (not recorded which). All receptors derive from a female donor who received the yellow fever vaccine. CDR3s include the opening cysteine and the closing phenylalanine or tryptophan. A D gene is named only where the DNA matches it firmly. Size is omitted from some rows. Given values are once, few, many or a class for expanded clones.

j_call clone_size v_call d_call cdr3_nt cdr3_aa
TRBJ2-5 once TRBV23-1 TRBD1 TGCGCCACCCGACAGGGGGAGACCCAGTACTTC CATRQGETQYF
TRBJ1-5 once TRBV4-3 NA TGCGCCAGCAGCCACATGAACGGGGATCAGCCCCAGCATTTT CASSHMNGDQPQHF
TRBJ1-2 NA TRBV6-2/TRBV6-3 NA TGTGCCAGCAGTTCCTCAGGAGTCTGGGGGAAGTATGGCTACACCTTC CASSSSGVWGKYGYTF
TRBJ2-2 NA TRBV11-1 NA TGTGCCAGCAGCCCGGAGAACACCGGGGAGCTGTTTTTT CASSPENTGELFF
TRBJ2-5 NA TRBV4-3 NA TGCGCCAGCAGCCAAGATCTAGCTCAAAGGGAGACCCAGTACTTC CASSQDLAQRETQYF
TRBJ1-2 NA TRBV6-4 TRBD1 TGTGCCAGCAGTGACTCGGGACAGGGGGTAGGCGGCTACACCTTC CASSDSGQGVGGYTF
TRBJ1-5 NA TRBV10-3 TRBD1 TGTGCCATCAGTGAGTCGTTGGGGACAGACTATCAGCCCCAGCATTTT CAISESLGTDYQPQHF
TRBJ1-2 few TRBV5-4 NA TGTGCCAGCAGCGTGGGACAAAACTATGGCTACACCTTC CASSVGQNYGYTF
TRBJ2-1 NA TRBV7-6 TRBD1 TGTGCCAGCAGCACAGGGGGTTACAATGAGCAGTTCTTC CASSTGGYNEQFF
TRBJ1-1 NA TRBV11-2 NA TGTGCCAGCAGCCCCTGGGGGGGGGAGGCGAACACTGAAGCTTTCTTT CASSPWGGEANTEAFF
TRBJ1-1 few TRBV29-1 TRBD1 TGCAGCGTTGGAACAGGGGAAACTGAAGCTTTCTTT CSVGTGETEAFF
TRBJ1-2 few TRBV12-3/TRBV12-4 TRBD1 TGTGCCAGCAGAAGAGGACAGGGGCGCTATGGCTACACCTTC CASRRGQGRYGYTF
TRBJ2-7 NA TRBV12-3/TRBV12-4 TRBD2 TGTGCCAGCAGATCCGGGACTAGCGGGAGTTACGAGCAGTACTTC CASRSGTSGSYEQYF
TRBJ2-2 once TRBV5-4 TRBD1 TGTGCCAGCCGACAGGGGGCGAGGACCGGGGAGCTGTTTTTT CASRQGARTGELFF